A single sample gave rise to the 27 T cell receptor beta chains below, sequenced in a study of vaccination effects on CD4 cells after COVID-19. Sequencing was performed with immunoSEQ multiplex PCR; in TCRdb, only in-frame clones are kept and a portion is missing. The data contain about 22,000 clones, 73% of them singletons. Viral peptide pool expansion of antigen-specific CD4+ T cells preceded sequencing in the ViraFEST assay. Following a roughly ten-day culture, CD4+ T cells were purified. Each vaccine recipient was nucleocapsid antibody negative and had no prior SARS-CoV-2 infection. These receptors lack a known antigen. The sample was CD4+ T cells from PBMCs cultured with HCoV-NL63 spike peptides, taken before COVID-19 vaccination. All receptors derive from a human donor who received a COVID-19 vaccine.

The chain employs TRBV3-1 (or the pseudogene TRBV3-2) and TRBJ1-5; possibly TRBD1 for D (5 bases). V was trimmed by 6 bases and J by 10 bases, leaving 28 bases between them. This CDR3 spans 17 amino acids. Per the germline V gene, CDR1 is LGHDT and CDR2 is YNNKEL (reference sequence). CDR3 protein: CASSRGDEGMGVQPQHF. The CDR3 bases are TGTGCCAGCAGTCGGGGCGACGAGGGTATGGGAGTCCAACCCCAGCATTTT.

Written as DNA, the CDR3 is TGTGCCAGCAGCCGACAGCGGGAGGTTCGGACCGGGGAGCTGTTTTTT. Amino acids: CASSRQREVRTGELFF. This chain connects TRBV3-1 (or the pseudogene TRBV3-2) to TRBJ2-2; 9 positions match TRBD2. The V gene end was trimmed by 4 bases and the J gene end by 5 bases; junction bases not matched to a gene: 8. There are 16 residues in the CDR3. Germline-derived CDR1 and CDR2 are LGHDT and YNNKEL (reference sequence).

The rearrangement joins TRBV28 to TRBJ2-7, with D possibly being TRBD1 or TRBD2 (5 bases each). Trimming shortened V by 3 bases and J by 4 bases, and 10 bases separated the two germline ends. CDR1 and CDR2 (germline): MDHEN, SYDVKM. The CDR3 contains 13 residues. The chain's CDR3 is CASSFGGMYEQYF. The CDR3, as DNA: TGTGCCAGCAGTTTTGGGGGTATGTACGAGCAGTACTTC.

Written as DNA, the CDR3 is TGCGCCAGCAGCCACACGGGGGGCACGGCCAAAAACATTCAGTACTTC. It encodes CASSHTGGTAKNIQYF. The gene calls are TRBV5-1 and TRBJ2-4; D possibly corresponds to TRBD2 (7 bases). CDR1 is SGHRS, CDR2 YFSETQ, per germline. The CDR3 is 16 residues long. Trimming shortened V by 4 bases and J by 1 base, and 15 bases separated the two germline ends.

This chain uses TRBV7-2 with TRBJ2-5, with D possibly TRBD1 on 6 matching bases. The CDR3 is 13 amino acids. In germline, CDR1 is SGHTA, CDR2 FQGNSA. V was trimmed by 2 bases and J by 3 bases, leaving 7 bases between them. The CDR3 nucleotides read TGTGCCAGCAGCTTAACAGGGAAAGAGACCCAGTACTTC. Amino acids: CASSLTGKETQYF. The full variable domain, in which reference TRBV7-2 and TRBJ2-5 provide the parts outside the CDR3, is GAGVSQSPSNKVTEKGKDVELRCDPISGHTALYWYRQSLGQGLEFLIYFQGNSAPDKSGLPSDRFSAERTGGSVSTLTIQRTQQEDSAVYLCASSLTGKETQYFGPGTRLLVL.

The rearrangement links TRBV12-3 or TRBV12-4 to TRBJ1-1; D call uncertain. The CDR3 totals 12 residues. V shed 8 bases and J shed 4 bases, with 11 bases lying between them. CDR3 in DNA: TGTGCCAGCCGGGGTCTGAGCACTGAAGCTTTCTTT. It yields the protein CASRGLSTEAFF.

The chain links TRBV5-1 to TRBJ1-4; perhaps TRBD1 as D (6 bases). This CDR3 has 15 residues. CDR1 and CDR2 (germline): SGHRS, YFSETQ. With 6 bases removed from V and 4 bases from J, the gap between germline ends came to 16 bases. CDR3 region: CASTRGGDGNEKLFF. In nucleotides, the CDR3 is TGCGCCAGCACCCGAGGGGGGGACGGTAATGAAAAACTGTTTTTT.

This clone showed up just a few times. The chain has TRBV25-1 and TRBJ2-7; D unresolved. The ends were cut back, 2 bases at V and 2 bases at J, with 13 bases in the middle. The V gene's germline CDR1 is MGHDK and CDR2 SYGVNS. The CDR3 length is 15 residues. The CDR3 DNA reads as TGTGCCAGCAGTGAAGGGGTCGGGCCGCCCTACGAGCAGTACTTC. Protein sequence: CASSEGVGPPYEQYF.

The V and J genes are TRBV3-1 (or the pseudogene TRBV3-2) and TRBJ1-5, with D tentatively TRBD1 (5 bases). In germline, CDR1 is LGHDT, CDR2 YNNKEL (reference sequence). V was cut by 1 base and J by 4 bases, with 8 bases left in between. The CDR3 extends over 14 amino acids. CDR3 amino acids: CASSQGNRNQPQHF. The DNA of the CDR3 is TGTGCCAGCAGCCAAGGGAACAGGAATCAGCCCCAGCATTTT.

The CDR3 loop reads CASRHDLNTEAFF. CDR3 in DNA: TGTGCCAGCCGACACGATCTGAACACTGAAGCTTTCTTT. V is TRBV6-5 and J is TRBJ1-1; D is unclear. With 8 bases removed from V and 0 bases from J, the gap between germline ends came to 10 bases. Germline-derived CDR1 and CDR2 are MNHEY and SVGAGI. CDR3 length: 13 residues.

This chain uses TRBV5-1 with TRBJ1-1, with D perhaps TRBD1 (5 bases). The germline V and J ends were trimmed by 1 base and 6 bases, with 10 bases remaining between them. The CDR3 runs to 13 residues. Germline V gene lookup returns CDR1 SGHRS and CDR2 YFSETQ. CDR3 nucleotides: TGCGCCAGCAGCTTGTCCAGGGACGCTGAAGCTTTCTTT. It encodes CASSLSRDAEAFF. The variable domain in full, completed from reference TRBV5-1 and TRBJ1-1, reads KAGVTQTPRYLIKTRGQQVTLSCSPISGHRSVSWYQQTPGQGLQFLFEYFSETQRNKGNFPGRFSGRQFSNSRSEMNVSTLELGDSALYLCASSLSRDAEAFFGQGTRLTVV.

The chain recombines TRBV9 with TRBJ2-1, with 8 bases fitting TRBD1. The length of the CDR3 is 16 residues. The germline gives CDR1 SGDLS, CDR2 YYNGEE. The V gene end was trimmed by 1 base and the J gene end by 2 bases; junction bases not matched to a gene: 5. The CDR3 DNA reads TGTGCCAGCAGCGTAACTGACAGGGGCCCCTACAATGAGCAGTTCTTC. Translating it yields CASSVTDRGPYNEQFF.

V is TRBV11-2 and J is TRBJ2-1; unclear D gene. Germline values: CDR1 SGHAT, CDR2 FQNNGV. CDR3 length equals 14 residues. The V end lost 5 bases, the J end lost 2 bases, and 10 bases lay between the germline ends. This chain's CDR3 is CASSPPPAYNEQFF. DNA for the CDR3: TGTGCCAGCAGCCCCCCCCCAGCCTACAATGAGCAGTTCTTC.

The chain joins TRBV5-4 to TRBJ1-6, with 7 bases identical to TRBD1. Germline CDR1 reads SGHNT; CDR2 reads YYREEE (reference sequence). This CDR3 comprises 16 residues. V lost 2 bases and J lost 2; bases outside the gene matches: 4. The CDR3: CASSFWQGAYNSPLHF. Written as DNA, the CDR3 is TGTGCCAGCAGCTTTTGGCAGGGGGCCTATAATTCACCCCTCCACTTT.

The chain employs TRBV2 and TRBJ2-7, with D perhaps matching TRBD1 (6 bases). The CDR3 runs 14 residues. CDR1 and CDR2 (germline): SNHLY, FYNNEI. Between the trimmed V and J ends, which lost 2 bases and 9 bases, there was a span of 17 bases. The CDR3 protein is CASSEMTGLIGQYF. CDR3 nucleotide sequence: TGTGCCAGCAGTGAAATGACAGGTCTAATCGGGCAGTACTTC.

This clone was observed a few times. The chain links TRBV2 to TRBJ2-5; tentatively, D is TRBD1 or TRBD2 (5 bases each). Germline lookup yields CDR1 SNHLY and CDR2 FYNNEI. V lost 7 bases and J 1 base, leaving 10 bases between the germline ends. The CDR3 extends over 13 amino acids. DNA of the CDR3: TGTGCCAGCAATAGGGACGCCCAAGAGACCCAGTACTTC. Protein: CASNRDAQETQYF.

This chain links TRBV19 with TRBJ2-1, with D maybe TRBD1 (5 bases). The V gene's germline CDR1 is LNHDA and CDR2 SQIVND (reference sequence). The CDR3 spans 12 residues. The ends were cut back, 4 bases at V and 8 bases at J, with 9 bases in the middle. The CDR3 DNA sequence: TGTGCCAGTAGTAGGGGCCGGGATGAGCAGTTCTTC. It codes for CASSRGRDEQFF.

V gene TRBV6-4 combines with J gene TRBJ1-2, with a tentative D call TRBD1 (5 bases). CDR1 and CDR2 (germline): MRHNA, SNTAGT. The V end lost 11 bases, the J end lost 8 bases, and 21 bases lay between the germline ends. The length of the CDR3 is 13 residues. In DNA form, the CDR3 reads TGTGCCCGCCCCAAAGGGGAGAGGGTCGGCTACACCTTC. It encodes CARPKGERVGYTF.

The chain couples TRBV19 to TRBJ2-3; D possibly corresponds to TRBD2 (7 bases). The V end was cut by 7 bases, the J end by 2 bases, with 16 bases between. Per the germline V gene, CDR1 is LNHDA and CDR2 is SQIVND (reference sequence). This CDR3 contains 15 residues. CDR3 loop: CASTLRAGHTDTQYF. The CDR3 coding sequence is TGTGCCAGTACCCTGCGAGCGGGACACACAGATACGCAGTATTTT.

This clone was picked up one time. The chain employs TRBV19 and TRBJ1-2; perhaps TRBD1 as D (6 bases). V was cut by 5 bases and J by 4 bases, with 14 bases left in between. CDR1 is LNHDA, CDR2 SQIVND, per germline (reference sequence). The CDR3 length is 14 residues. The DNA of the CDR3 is TGTGCCAGTAGTGCGTACAGGGTAGGCTATGGCTACACCTTC. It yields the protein CASSAYRVGYGYTF.

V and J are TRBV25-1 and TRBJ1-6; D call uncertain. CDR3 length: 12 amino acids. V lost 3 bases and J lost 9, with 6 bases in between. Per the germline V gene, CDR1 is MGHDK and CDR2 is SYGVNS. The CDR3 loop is CASSEWGSPLHF. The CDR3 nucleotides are TGTGCCAGCAGTGAGTGGGGTTCACCCCTCCACTTT.

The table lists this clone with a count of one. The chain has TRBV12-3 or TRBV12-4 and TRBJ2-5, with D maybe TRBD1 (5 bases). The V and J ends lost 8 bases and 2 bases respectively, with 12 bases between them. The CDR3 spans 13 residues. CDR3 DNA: TGTGCCAGCGGATGGACATCTCAAGAGACCCAGTACTTC. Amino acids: CASGWTSQETQYF.

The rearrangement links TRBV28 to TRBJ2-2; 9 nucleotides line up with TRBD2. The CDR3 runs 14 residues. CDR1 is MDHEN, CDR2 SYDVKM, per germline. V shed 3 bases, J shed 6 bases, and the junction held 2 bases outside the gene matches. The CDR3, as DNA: TGTGCCAGCAGTTTTAGCGGGGGATCCGGGGAGCTGTTTTTT. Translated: CASSFSGGSGELFF.

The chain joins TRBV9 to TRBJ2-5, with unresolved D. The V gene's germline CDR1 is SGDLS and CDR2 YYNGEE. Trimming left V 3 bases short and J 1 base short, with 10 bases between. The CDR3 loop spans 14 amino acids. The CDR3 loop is CASSARAAQETQYF. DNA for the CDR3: TGTGCCAGCAGCGCCCGGGCGGCCCAAGAGACCCAGTACTTC.

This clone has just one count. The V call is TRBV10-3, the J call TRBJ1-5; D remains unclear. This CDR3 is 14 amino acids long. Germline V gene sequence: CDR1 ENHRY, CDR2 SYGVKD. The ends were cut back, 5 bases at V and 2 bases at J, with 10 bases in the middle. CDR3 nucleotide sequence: TGTGCCATCAGTACAGAGTTTGGCAATCAGCCCCAGCATTTT. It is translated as CAISTEFGNQPQHF.

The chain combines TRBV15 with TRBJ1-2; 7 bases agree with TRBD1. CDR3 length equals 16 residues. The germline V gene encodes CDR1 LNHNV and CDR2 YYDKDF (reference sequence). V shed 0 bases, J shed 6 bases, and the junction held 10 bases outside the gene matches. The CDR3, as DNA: TGTGCCACCAGCAGAGATCTCGAGGGGGCGGGAAATGGCTACACCTTC. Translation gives CATSRDLEGAGNGYTF.

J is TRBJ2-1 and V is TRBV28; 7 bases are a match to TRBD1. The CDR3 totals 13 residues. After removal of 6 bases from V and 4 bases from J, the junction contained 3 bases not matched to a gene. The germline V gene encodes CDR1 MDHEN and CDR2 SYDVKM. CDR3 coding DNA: TGTGCCAGCAGGCCGGGACAGTACAATGAGCAGTTCTTC. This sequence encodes CASRPGQYNEQFF.